Listed below are T cell receptor beta chains from one sample, sequenced in a study of T cells in Graves' hyperthyroidism and ophthalmopathy. TCRdb used MiXCR to reprocess the multiplex PCR reads, holding one entry per CDR3 protein. This table has about 700,000 distinct CDR3 sequences, nearly 45% appearing once. The sample taken for sequencing was peripheral blood or thyroid tissue (not recorded which). These receptors were collected from an adult man with Graves' disease, either hyperthyroidism or ophthalmopathy (not recorded which). CDR3s include the opening cysteine and the closing phenylalanine or tryptophan. Each record gives: V gene, clone size, D gene, J gene, CDR3 DNA, CDR3 protein. The D gene is left open where the match is weak. Clone size, where shown, is once, few, many, or a class for clones that have expanded.

TRBV7-8	many	.	TRBJ1-1	TGTGCCAGCAGCCCTCAGGGACTAAACCCTTCTGAAGCTTTCTTT	CASSPQGLNPSEAFF
TRBV7-3	.	TRBD1	TRBJ1-4	TGTGCCAGCACTCCGACAGGGGGCGGGAATGAAAAACTGTTTTTT	CASTPTGGGNEKLFF
TRBV7-8	.	.	TRBJ2-5	TGTGCCAGCAGCTCGGGGGAACAAGAGACCCAGTACTTC	CASSSGEQETQYF
TRBV15	few	TRBD1	TRBJ1-2	TGTGCCAGCAGTTCCCAACCGACAGGGGAAGGCTACACCTTC	CASSSQPTGEGYTF
TRBV2	many	.	TRBJ1-1	TGTGCCAGCAGTAGGCTCATGAACACTGAAGCTTTCTTT	CASSRLMNTEAFF
TRBV20-1	few	TRBD1	TRBJ1-2	TGCAGTGCTAGAGATACTCGAGGGGACAGGGATGGCTACACCTTC	CSARDTRGDRDGYTF
TRBV19	few	.	TRBJ1-5	TGTGCCAGTAGTATCCAGGGTTCGGGCAATCAGCCCCAGCATTTT	CASSIQGSGNQPQHF
TRBV12-3/TRBV12-4	.	TRBD1	TRBJ1-2	TGTGCCAGCAGTGTTAGCAGGGGGCTCGGCTACACCTTC	CASSVSRGLGYTF
TRBV9	.	TRBD1	TRBJ2-6	TGTGCCAGCAGTTTCACCGGGACAGGGGCGGGATCTGGGGCCAACGTCCTGACTTTC	CASSFTGTGAGSGANVLTF
TRBV19	.	.	TRBJ1-2	TGTGCCAGTAACCTGGGGTACTATGGCTACACCTTC	CASNLGYYGYTF
TRBV10-1	many	.	TRBJ1-1	TGCGCCAGCAGTGTTCCCCAAAACAGACGAACGGTGGCTGACGCTTTCTTT	CASSVPQNRRTVADAFF
TRBV29-1	.	.	TRBJ1-1	TGCAGCGTTGGGGGCAGGAGGAACACTGAAGCTTTCTTT	CSVGGRRNTEAFF
TRBV19	.	.	TRBJ1-2	TGTGCCAGTAGTATCCCCGGGACACACTATGGCTACACCTTC	CASSIPGTHYGYTF
TRBV11-1	few	TRBD1	TRBJ2-7	TGTGCCAGCAGTGTCGGACAGGGGACGACCTACGAGCAGTACTTC	CASSVGQGTTYEQYF
TRBV5-1	.	.	TRBJ1-5	TGCGCCAGCAGCTTAAATCTCGGCCCAAATCAGCCCCAGCATTTT	CASSLNLGPNQPQHF
TRBV7-9	.	.	TRBJ2-7	TGTGCCAGCAGTTTTAATTTCAGGGGGGCGGCCTACGAGCAGTACTTC	CASSFNFRGAAYEQYF
TRBV2	.	TRBD1	TRBJ1-2	TGTGCCAGCAGTGAGCGGGACAGGGATTATGGCTACACCTTC	CASSERDRDYGYTF
TRBV7-8	.	.	TRBJ1-5	TGTGCCAGCAACCCCACTAGCAATCAGCCCCAGCATTTT	CASNPTSNQPQHF
TRBV7-2	.	TRBD2	TRBJ2-7	TGTGCCTGGAGTGTGTCGGGGGGCTCCTACGAGCAGTACTTC	CAWSVSGGSYEQYF
TRBV7-8	.	.	TRBJ1-1	TGTGCCAGTAGTATTAAGGGCGCGAACACTGAAGCTTTCTTT	CASSIKGANTEAFF
TRBV19	few	.	TRBJ2-7	TGTGCCAGTAGTATAGTTGCCGGGAAAACCTACGAGCAGTACTTC	CASSIVAGKTYEQYF
TRBV12-3/TRBV12-4	.	TRBD1	TRBJ1-4	TGTGCCAGCAGTCACGGGACAGATAATGAAAAACTGTTTTTT	CASSHGTDNEKLFF
TRBV12-5	.	TRBD1	TRBJ2-2	TGTGCTAGTGGCCAGGGACAGGGGGCAGGCACCGGGGAGCTGTTTTTT	CASGQGQGAGTGELFF
TRBV20-1	few	TRBD1	TRBJ1-1	TGCAGTGCTTCCGAGGACAGGTCCACTGAAGCTTTCTTT	CSASEDRSTEAFF
TRBV2	.	TRBD1	TRBJ1-2	TGTGCCAGCAATCTGGACAGGGGATATGGCTACACCTTC	CASNLDRGYGYTF
TRBV10-3	.	TRBD1	TRBJ2-2	TGTGCCAGCAGCCCTGGGCTGGCAGGGGGCAACGGGGAGCTGTTTTTT	CASSPGLAGGNGELFF
TRBV2	.	.	TRBJ2-2	TGTGCCAGCAGTGAGGAACTAGCTGCGAACACCGGGGAGCTGTTTTTT	CASSEELAANTGELFF
TRBV20-1	.	.	TRBJ1-1	TGCAGTGCCAATGGACCGTCGAACACTGAAGCTTTCTTT	CSANGPSNTEAFF
TRBV20-1	.	TRBD1	TRBJ1-1	TGCAGTGCTAGAGTCCCTGGACAGGCTGAAGCTTTCTTT	CSARVPGQAEAFF
TRBV19	few	.	TRBJ2-2	TGTGCCAGTAGTATCCCCCCCGGCGGGGAGCTGTTTTTT	CASSIPPGGELFF
TRBV20-1	many	TRBD1	TRBJ1-2	TGCAGTGCTCGGGACAGCGATTATGGCTACACCTTC	CSARDSDYGYTF
TRBV7-9	.	.	TRBJ1-1	TGTGCCAGCAGTTGGCGGTACACTGAAGCTTTCTTT	CASSWRYTEAFF
TRBV7-9	.	TRBD1	TRBJ2-7	TGTGCCAGCAGTTCCCCCCGGGACAGGGCGAGCGAGCAGTACTTC	CASSSPRDRASEQYF
TRBV20-1	many	.	TRBJ1-1	TGCAGTGCTAGTGACAGGAACACTGAAGCTTTCTTT	CSASDRNTEAFF
TRBV10-3	.	TRBD1	TRBJ2-7	TGTGCCATCAGTCGACTCGGGACAGGGGAGAACTACGAGCAGTACTTC	CAISRLGTGENYEQYF
TRBV7-3	.	TRBD1	TRBJ1-6	TGCGCCAGCAGCGCGGACAGGCCGGGAAATTCACCCCTCCACTTT	CASSADRPGNSPLHF
TRBV19	.	.	TRBJ1-6	TGTGCCAGTAGAGCGATTTCCGGGGCCCGTAATTCACCCCTCCACTTT	CASRAISGARNSPLHF
TRBV7-9	.	TRBD2	TRBJ2-5	TGTGCCAGCAGCTTAGAAGGTTCTAGCGGGATAGAGACCCAGTACTTC	CASSLEGSSGIETQYF
TRBV5-1	.	TRBD1	TRBJ2-7	TGCGCCAGCAGAAGCGAGGGGGCGGAAAGTGAGGAGTACTTC	CASRSEGAESEEYF
TRBV7-9	.	TRBD1	TRBJ2-7	TGTGCCAGCAGCGTTGAAGACAGGGGCAACGAGCAGTACTTC	CASSVEDRGNEQYF
TRBV20-1	.	.	TRBJ1-6	TGCAGTGCTAGAGAGTCCTATAGGGGGTCCAATTCACCCCTCCACTTT	CSARESYRGSNSPLHF
TRBV29-1	.	TRBD1	TRBJ1-1	TGCAGCGTTTTCCTACAGGGGAGGGATGAAGCTTCCTTT	CSVFLQGRDEASF
TRBV20-1	few	.	TRBJ1-5	TGCAGTGCTATTAGGGTGGCCGGTCAGCCCCAGCATTTT	CSAIRVAGQPQHF
TRBV11-2	once	TRBD1	TRBJ2-5	TGTGCCAGCCAGACAGGGGAGCAAGAGACCCAGTACTTC	CASQTGEQETQYF
TRBV7-9	.	TRBD2	TRBJ2-7	TGTGCCAGCAGCCCACCCCCCCCTAGCGGGAGGGGTTACGAGCAGTACTTC	CASSPPPPSGRGYEQYF
TRBV20-1	.	.	TRBJ2-5	TGCAGTGCTAGTGATGAAGGTGCAGGCACCTTGGAGACCCAGTACTTC	CSASDEGAGTLETQYF
TRBV20-1	.	TRBD2	TRBJ2-7	TGCAGTGGAGGGCCCGGGGACTACGGGCAGTACTTC	CSGGPGDYGQYF
TRBV5-6	.	.	TRBJ1-6	TGTGCCTGGAGTGTACGGGCAGGACCCCTCCACTTT	CAWSVRAGPLHF